This T cell receptor (beta chain) was obtained from a study of OX40 agonist ivuxolimab in advanced cancers. Study-wide points: Blood T cells, both CD4+ and CD8+, expanded clonally by week 6 at 0.1 to 3.0 mg/kg. CD8+ T cells averaged more expanded clones than CD4+.

TCRdb's copy holds only in-frame clones and misses some; the assay was immunoSEQ multiplex PCR. Altogether about 50,000 clones are present, 70% to 90% being singletons, with the ten largest covering over 2.5%. As regards this clone: As yet, its antigen is unknown.

CDR1 and CDR2 (germline): LNHDA, SQIVND (reference sequence). The junction had 4 bases not matched to a gene; V was cut back by 4 bases and J by 0 bases. The CDR3 covers 17 residues. The chain recombines TRBV19 with TRBJ2-2, with 11 bases matching TRBD1. This receptor was taken from an adult with an advanced solid tumor such as melanoma, head and neck, liver or kidney cancer. This sample comprised CD4+ or CD8+ T cells sorted from blood, obtained in a trial of the OX40 agonist ivuxolimab. The CDR3: CASSRTGGGPNTGELFF. The CDR3 DNA reads TGTGCCAGTAGTAGGACAGGGGGCGGTCCGAACACCGGGGAGCTGTTTTTT.